One sample yielded the 13 T cell receptor beta chains listed below, sequenced in a study of blood T cell repertoires in COVID-19. The method was immunoSEQ multiplex PCR; TCRdb's version includes in-frame clones alone and lacks a portion of them. The data show tens of thousands of clones, almost 85% seen once. What was sequenced was peripheral blood. These receptors were obtained from an elderly woman with acute or convalescent COVID-19.

The chain links TRBV3-1 (or the pseudogene TRBV3-2) to TRBJ1-1; 9 positions agree with TRBD1. The V gene end was trimmed by 4 bases and the J gene end by 3 bases; junction bases not matched to a gene: 6. Germline V gene lookup returns CDR1 LGHDT and CDR2 YNNKEL (reference sequence). The CDR3 is 15 amino acids. The CDR3 spells CASSRGTGSYTEAFF. DNA for the CDR3: TGTGCCAGCAGCCGCGGGACAGGGAGTTACACTGAAGCTTTCTTT.

The chain links TRBV18 to TRBJ2-7; D is unresolved. Germline values: CDR1 KGHSH, CDR2 LQKENI. The CDR3 totals 12 residues. The V end lost 5 bases, the J end lost 4 bases, and 9 bases lay between the germline ends. The CDR3 reads CASSSRPYEQYF. The CDR3 DNA is TGTGCCAGCTCATCGAGGCCTTACGAGCAGTACTTC.

This chain joins TRBV5-1 and TRBJ2-5, with D perhaps TRBD2 (6 bases). CDR1 is SGHRS, CDR2 YFSETQ, per germline. This CDR3 contains 14 residues. V dropped 0 bases and J dropped 14 bases, with 20 bases sitting between them. CDR3 region: CASSLVAGLGETYF. The DNA for the CDR3 is TGCGCCAGCAGCTTGGTTGCGGGGTTGGGGGAGACCTACTTC.

This clone occurred once. The chain employs TRBV7-2 and TRBJ2-7; 7 nucleotides align to TRBD2. The CDR3 extends over 15 amino acids. The V gene end was trimmed by 5 bases and the J gene end by 3 bases; junction bases not matched to a gene: 10. The germline V gene has CDR1 SGHTA and CDR2 FQGNSA. As DNA, the CDR3 is TGTGCCAGCAGCCCCCGGGTAGCGGGCAACTACGAGCAGTACTTC. Translated: CASSPRVAGNYEQYF. Combining the CDR3 with reference TRBV7-2 and TRBJ2-7 gives the whole variable domain GAGVSQSPSNKVTEKGKDVELRCDPISGHTALYWYRQSLGQGLEFLIYFQGNSAPDKSGLPSDRFSAERTGGSVSTLTIQRTQQEDSAVYLCASSPRVAGNYEQYFGPGTRLTVT.

The count of this clone is one. V is TRBV4-1 and J is TRBJ2-7, with TRBD2 matching 12 bases. The CDR3 runs 16 residues. Losses at the gene ends were 3 bases for V and 5 bases for J; bases not matched to a gene: 8. The germline gives CDR1 MGHRA, CDR2 YSYEKL. CDR3 amino acids: CASSQQLAGGPDEQYF. The CDR3 nucleotides are TGCGCCAGCAGCCAGCAGCTAGCGGGGGGGCCCGACGAGCAGTACTTC.

V gene TRBV6-5 combines with J gene TRBJ1-2; the match to TRBD1 covers 8 bases. Germline V gives CDR1 MNHEY, CDR2 SVGAGI. CDR3 size: 12 residues. With 8 bases clipped from V and 8 bases from J, the junction kept 7 bases outside the gene matches. CDR3 residues: CASGPGGRGYTF. The CDR3 nucleotides are TGTGCCAGCGGGCCAGGGGGCAGGGGCTACACCTTC.

The chain couples TRBV5-1 to TRBJ2-1, with D unresolved. This CDR3 region has 13 residues. V was cut by 5 bases and J by 8 bases, with 14 bases left in between. The germline gives CDR1 SGHRS, CDR2 YFSETQ. The CDR3 DNA reads TGCGCCAGCAGGATAAATCATGCAGATGAGCAGTTCTTC. Encoded protein: CASRINHADEQFF. Based on the CDR3 plus reference TRBV5-1 and TRBJ2-1, the full variable domain is KAGVTQTPRYLIKTRGQQVTLSCSPISGHRSVSWYQQTPGQGLQFLFEYFSETQRNKGNFPGRFSGRQFSNSRSEMNVSTLELGDSALYLCASRINHADEQFFGPGTRLTVL.

The chain joins TRBV29-1 to TRBJ2-1; 10 positions agree with TRBD2. Trimming removed 3 bases from V and 8 bases from J; junction bases left unmatched: 10. The CDR3 spans 15 residues. Germline V lookup: CDR1 SQVTM, CDR2 ANQGSEA. The CDR3: CSVDSSGRAGYEQFF. As DNA, the CDR3 is TGCAGCGTTGACTCGAGCGGGAGGGCGGGGTATGAGCAGTTCTTC.

The chain's CDR3 is CASSQGPLNTEAFF. The CDR3 coding sequence is TGCGCCAGCAGCCAAGGGCCTTTGAACACTGAAGCTTTCTTT. The rearrangement joins TRBV4-1 to TRBJ1-1, with no clear D. V dropped 1 base and J dropped 0 bases, with 6 bases sitting between them. Germline lookup yields CDR1 MGHRA and CDR2 YSYEKL. CDR3 length: 14 residues.

The rearrangement links TRBV30 to TRBJ2-5; 7 nucleotides agree with TRBD2. The CDR3 has 14 residues. Trimming took 0 bases from V and 4 from J; bases not matched to a gene: 5. Per the germline V gene, CDR1 is GTSNPN and CDR2 is SVGIG (reference sequence). The DNA for the CDR3 is TGTGCCTGGAGTGTGGGGGAGGGCCGAGAGACCCAGTACTTC. Translation gives CAWSVGEGRETQYF.

CDR3 loop: CASKIAGGTDTQYF. The CDR3 nucleotides read TGTGCCAGCAAGATAGCGGGGGGCACAGATACGCAGTATTTT. This chain uses TRBV11-2 with TRBJ2-3; 9 bases map to TRBD2. Trimming took 7 bases from V and 1 from J; bases not matched to a gene: 3. Germline V gene sequence: CDR1 SGHAT, CDR2 FQNNGV. CDR3 length equals 14 residues.

This clone has a single count. The chain is built from TRBV30 and TRBJ2-7; D is perhaps TRBD2 (5 bases). Germline lookup yields CDR1 GTSNPN and CDR2 SVGIG (reference sequence). This CDR3 comprises 16 residues. Trimming took off 0 bases at V and 3 bases at J, with 18 bases between the two ends. The CDR3 bases are TGTGCCTGGAGTGTAGGACTCGACCGCGGAAACTACGAGCAGTACTTC. This encodes CAWSVGLDRGNYEQYF.

The V gene is TRBV7-2, the J gene TRBJ2-6; D is unclear. The germline V and J ends were trimmed by 3 bases and 1 base, with 4 bases remaining between them. The germline CDR1 and CDR2 sequences are SGHTA and FQGNSA. The CDR3 spans 14 residues. DNA for the CDR3: TGTGCCAGCAGCTTCCCATCTGGGGCCAACGTCCTGACTTTC. Its protein product is CASSFPSGANVLTF.